The 24 T cell receptor beta chains listed next were all sequenced from one sample in a study of beta chain features in type 1 diabetes. Study-wide points: Moderate but significant shortening of TCRB CDR3s was recorded in all four CD4+ subsets from Type 1 diabetes patients.

These receptors' antigens are unknown. Reverse transcription of all isolated RNA meant that expressed TCRB transcripts were sequenced. Libraries were prepared by immunoSEQ multiplex PCR; TCRdb keeps only in-frame clonotypes and omits some of them. This sample has 95,000 to 150,000 clones, with about 17% found just once. Source material: central memory CD4+ T cells from blood. These TCRs come from a man younger than 45 with type 1 diabetes.

In this sample, this clone turned up a few times. This chain uses TRBV4-2 with TRBJ1-6, with a tentative D call TRBD1 (6 bases). CDR1 and CDR2 from the germline V gene are LGHNA and YNFKEQ. This CDR3 has 17 residues. The V gene lost 4 bases and the J gene lost 3 bases, with 16 bases spanning the gap. The CDR3 sequence is CASSPRQAWDYNSPLHF. Here the CDR3 DNA reads TGTGCCAGCAGCCCTAGACAGGCCTGGGACTATAATTCACCCCTCCACTTT.

This clone was detected a few times. The genes are TRBV11-2 and TRBJ2-7; D is possibly TRBD1 (5 bases). The length of the CDR3 is 15 residues. The germline V gene encodes CDR1 SGHAT and CDR2 FQNNGV. V gave up 5 bases and J gave up 2 bases, with 16 bases separating them. The CDR3 bases are TGTGCCAGCAGCCGCCACCAGGGTGCTACCTACGAGCAGTACTTC. Translation gives CASSRHQGATYEQYF.

The chain combines TRBV9 with TRBJ1-2, with D uncertain. V lost 3 bases to trimming and J lost 4 bases, with 13 bases between them. The germline CDR1 and CDR2 sequences are SGDLS and YYNGEE. The CDR3 has 14 amino acids. The CDR3 spells CASSGLESGYGYTF. In DNA form, the CDR3 reads TGTGCCAGCAGCGGCCTTGAGAGCGGCTATGGCTACACCTTC.

This clone was seen a handful of times. This chain uses TRBV29-1 with TRBJ1-1, with TRBD1 identical over 8 bases. The CDR3 runs 13 residues. After removal of 4 bases from V and 1 base from J, the junction contained 2 bases not matched to a gene. The V gene's germline CDR1 is SQVTM and CDR2 ANQGSEA. CDR3: CSVGGTGNTEAFF. The CDR3 DNA reads as TGCAGCGTTGGAGGGACAGGGAACACTGAAGCTTTCTTT. Full variable domain (missing parts from reference TRBV29-1 and TRBJ1-1): SAVISQKPSRDICQRGTSLTIQCQVDSQVTMMFWYRQQPGQSLTLIATANQGSEATYESGFVIDKFPISRPNLTFSTLTVSNMSPEDSSIYLCSVGGTGNTEAFFGQGTRLTVV.

In its sample, this clone was seen a few times. Since a much larger clone is just one base distant, this may be a read error. The chain joins TRBV7-6 to TRBJ2-5, with TRBD1 matching 10 bases. V gave up 5 bases and J gave up 5 bases; unmatched junction bases: 8. This CDR3 has 15 residues. CDR1 SGHVS and CDR2 FNYEAQ come from the germline V gene. The CDR3 bases are TGTGCCAGCAGCCCAGGACAGGGGGGCTTGGAGACCCAGTACTTC. Translated, it gives CASSPGQGGLETQYF.

This clone has only a few counts. The chain combines TRBV29-1 with TRBJ1-1; D is ambiguous. Trimming shortened V by 4 bases and J by 1 base, and 7 bases separated the two germline ends. This CDR3 is built from 12 residues. Germline-derived CDR1 and CDR2 are SQVTM and ANQGSEA. The CDR3 loop reads CSVGNSNTEAFF. CDR3 bases: TGCAGCGTTGGCAATTCGAACACTGAAGCTTTCTTT.

The chain couples TRBV18 to TRBJ1-1, with 9 bases matching TRBD1. CDR1 is KGHSH and CDR2 is LQKENI in the germline V gene. CDR3 size: 18 residues. With V trimmed by 6 bases and J by 0 bases, 14 bases remained unmatched. The CDR3 DNA is TGTGCCAGCTCTAAGAGGGACGGGACAGGGATGGTGAACACTGAAGCTTTCTTT. As protein: CASSKRDGTGMVNTEAFF.

The V and J genes are TRBV7-2 and TRBJ1-5; D gene ambiguous. Germline CDR1 is SGHTA and CDR2 is FQGNSA. The CDR3 is 13 residues long. V dropped 2 bases and J dropped 0 bases, with 2 bases sitting between them. CDR3 sequence reads: CASSLNSNQPQHF. In nucleotides, the CDR3 is TGTGCCAGCAGCTTAAATAGCAATCAGCCCCAGCATTTT.

The chain employs TRBV30 and TRBJ2-2; unclear D gene. Germline V gives CDR1 GTSNPN, CDR2 SVGIG (reference sequence). CDR3 length: 13 amino acids. V lost 3 bases and J lost 0, with 5 bases in between. CDR3 sequence (DNA): TGTGCCTGGAGGGGCCCGAACACCGGGGAGCTGTTTTTT. Its protein product is CAWRGPNTGELFF.

The rearrangement links TRBV2 to TRBJ1-2; D possibly corresponds to TRBD1 (5 bases). This CDR3 comprises 13 residues. Germline V lookup: CDR1 SNHLY, CDR2 FYNNEI. Trimming took 5 bases from V and 5 from J, leaving 12 bases between them. CDR3 coding DNA: TGTGCCAGCAGTCCCCATGAGGGGTATGGCTACACCTTC. Amino acid sequence: CASSPHEGYGYTF. Full variable domain (missing parts from reference TRBV2 and TRBJ1-2): EPEVTQTPSHQVTQMGQEVILRCVPISNHLYFYWYRQILGQKVEFLVSFYNNEISEKSEIFDDQFSVERPDGSNFTLKIRSTKLEDSAMYFCASSPHEGYGYTFGSGTRLTVV.

The CDR3 sequence: CASSEGQQGGNQPQHF. DNA for the CDR3: TGTGCCAGCAGCGAAGGACAGCAGGGAGGCAATCAGCCCCAGCATTTT. V is TRBV7-2 and J is TRBJ1-5, with D maybe TRBD1 (6 bases). The CDR3 consists of 16 residues. Looked up from germline, CDR1 is SGHTA and CDR2 is FQGNSA. V dropped 5 bases and J dropped 2 bases, with 16 bases sitting between them.

The V call is TRBV11-2, the J call TRBJ2-1, with D hard to call. From germline, CDR1 is SGHAT and CDR2 FQNNGV. V was trimmed by 2 bases and J by 5 bases, leaving 4 bases between them. This CDR3 has 12 residues. The DNA of the CDR3 is TGTGCCAGCAGCTTACTACACAATGAGCAGTTCTTC. Translated: CASSLLHNEQFF.

This clone was observed a few times. The sample carries other DNA sequences with the same CDR3. J is TRBJ1-4 and V is TRBV6-5; D is ambiguous. CDR3 length: 14 amino acids. Germline assignment: CDR1 MNHEY and CDR2 SVGAGI. Trimming removed 6 bases from V and 0 bases from J, with 8 bases in between. CDR3 residues: CASSNPATNEKLFF. CDR3 bases: TGTGCCAGCAGCAACCCAGCAACTAATGAAAAACTGTTTTTT.

V and J are TRBV25-1 and TRBJ1-5; D unclear. The CDR3 loop spans 13 amino acids. The V gene lost 2 bases and the J gene lost 7 bases, with 9 bases spanning the gap. The V gene's germline CDR1 is MGHDK and CDR2 SYGVNS. CDR3 in amino acids: CASSEMDDQPQHF. The CDR3 DNA follows: TGTGCCAGCAGTGAAATGGACGACCAGCCCCAGCATTTT.

This clone was observed a handful of times. The chain employs TRBV30 and TRBJ2-5, with D perhaps TRBD1 (5 bases). The CDR3 covers 15 residues. Trimming pared 4 bases from V and 1 base from J, leaving 16 bases between. The germline V gene has CDR1 GTSNPN and CDR2 SVGIG (reference sequence). The CDR3 DNA sequence: TGTGCCTGGAACTACTTCGACAGTTCCCAAGAGACCCAGTACTTC. Translating it yields CAWNYFDSSQETQYF.

The gene calls are TRBV7-3 and TRBJ2-1; D not certain. This CDR3 comprises 12 residues. CDR1 SGHTA and CDR2 FQGTGA come from the germline V gene. V was trimmed by 4 bases and J by 4 bases, leaving 5 bases between them. CDR3 region: CASSSRYNEQFF. The CDR3 DNA reads TGTGCCAGCAGCTCGCGATACAATGAGCAGTTCTTC.

By sample share, this clone is large. The sample carries other DNA sequences with the same CDR3. The chain joins TRBV5-4 to TRBJ2-3; 14 bases match TRBD2. From germline, CDR1 is SGHNT and CDR2 YYREEE (reference sequence). The junction had 7 bases not matched to a gene; V was cut back by 4 bases and J by 3 bases. The CDR3 runs to 17 residues. The CDR3 sequence is CASSRRLAGGPTDTQYF. DNA of the CDR3: TGTGCCAGCAGCAGGCGACTAGCGGGGGGGCCAACAGATACGCAGTATTTT.

A remark on this clone: Just one base apart from a much larger clone, this may be a read error. This chain links TRBV6-6 with TRBJ2-7; TRBD1 is a possible D gene (6 bases). CDR3 length: 12 amino acids. V lost 4 bases and J lost 3, with 7 bases in between. The germline V gene has CDR1 MNHNY and CDR2 SVGAGI (reference sequence). The CDR3, as DNA: TGTGCCAGCAGTTCACAGGGCTACGAGCAGTACTTC. Its translation: CASSSQGYEQYF.

This clone was seen a few times. The J gene is TRBJ1-2, the V gene TRBV2; no clear D. With 4 bases removed from V and 7 bases from J, the gap between germline ends came to 7 bases. The CDR3 is 11 residues long. The germline CDR1 and CDR2 sequences are SNHLY and FYNNEI. This CDR3 is CASSAGVGYTF. In DNA, the CDR3 is TGTGCCAGCAGTGCCGGGGTTGGCTACACCTTC.

V gene TRBV5-6 combines with J gene TRBJ2-5; D may be TRBD2 (6 bases). In germline, CDR1 is SGHDT, CDR2 YYEEEE. The CDR3 is made up of 12 amino acids. Trimming took off 2 bases at V and 7 bases at J, with 9 bases between the two ends. CDR3: CASSFPGGTQYF. CDR3 bases: TGTGCCAGCAGCTTCCCCGGGGGGACCCAGTACTTC. The variable domain in full, with the rest retrieved from reference TRBV5-6 and TRBJ2-5, is DAGVTQSPTHLIKTRGQQVTLRCSPKSGHDTVSWYQQALGQGPQFIFQYYEEEERQRGNFPDRFSGHQFPNYSSELNVNALLLGDSALYLCASSFPGGTQYFGPGTRLLVL.

In its sample, this clone was seen a few times. Other nucleotide sequences from this sample produce the same CDR3. V is TRBV29-1 and J is TRBJ2-5, with D unresolved. Germline V gene sequence: CDR1 SQVTM, CDR2 ANQGSEA. Trimming removed 7 bases from V and 0 bases from J, with 6 bases in between. There are 11 residues in the CDR3. The CDR3 here is CSARYQETQYF. As DNA, the CDR3 is TGCAGCGCCCGATACCAAGAGACCCAGTACTTC.

In its sample, this clone was seen many times. The chain recombines TRBV4-3 with TRBJ2-1; no clear D gene. V lost 0 bases and J 7 bases, leaving 10 bases between the germline ends. This CDR3 has 14 residues. Germline V gene sequence: CDR1 LGHNA, CDR2 YSLEER. CDR3 amino acids: CASSQDLVANEQFF. CDR3 nucleotides: TGCGCCAGCAGCCAAGATCTAGTCGCGAATGAGCAGTTCTTC.

A few counts support this clone. The chain employs TRBV9 and TRBJ1-1; D gene ambiguous. The CDR3 contains 14 residues. Trimming took 2 bases from V and 0 from J, leaving 8 bases between them. Looked up from germline, CDR1 is SGDLS and CDR2 is YYNGEE. CDR3 nucleotide sequence: TGTGCCAGCAGCGTTAAGGGTTTGAACACTGAAGCTTTCTTT. Its translation: CASSVKGLNTEAFF.

This clone was counted between two and nine times. This CDR3 is CASSLEGTPATDTQYF. CDR3 DNA sequence: TGTGCCAGCAGCTTAGAAGGGACACCGGCCACAGATACGCAGTATTTT. J is TRBJ2-3 and V is TRBV7-8; D may be TRBD1 (6 bases). Trimming removed 1 base from V and 2 bases from J, with 13 bases in between. Germline CDR1 reads SGHVS; CDR2 reads FQNEAQ. The CDR3 runs to 16 residues.